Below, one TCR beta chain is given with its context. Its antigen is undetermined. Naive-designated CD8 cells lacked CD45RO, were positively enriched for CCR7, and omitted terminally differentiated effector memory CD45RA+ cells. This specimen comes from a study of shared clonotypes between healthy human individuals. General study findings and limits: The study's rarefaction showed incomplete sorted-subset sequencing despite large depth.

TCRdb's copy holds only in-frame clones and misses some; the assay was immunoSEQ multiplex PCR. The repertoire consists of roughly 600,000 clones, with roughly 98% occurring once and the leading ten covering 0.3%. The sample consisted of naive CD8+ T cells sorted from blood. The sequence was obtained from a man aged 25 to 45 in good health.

The CDR3 protein is CSVETPQGGYTF. CDR3 nucleotide sequence: TGCAGCGTTGAAACCCCTCAGGGCGGCTACACCTTC. The chain combines TRBV29-1 with TRBJ1-2; possible D gene TRBD1, 5 bases. Trimming removed 2 bases at V and 8 bases at J, with 12 bases between. The CDR3 covers 12 residues. Germline V gene sequence: CDR1 SQVTM, CDR2 ANQGSEA.